The clone carrying this T cell receptor beta chain was detected a few times. Its antigen is as yet unknown. The data belong to a study of cytomegalovirus exposure and HLA in healthy donors. Study at large: Of the donors genotyped, 398 in all, 65% to 90% fell in the Caucasian-associated ancestry cluster.

Whole-study findings and limits: Three chains linked to CMV were shown in vitro to be specific for CMV antigens. With later analysis, a missense DCLRE1C variant became linked to TCR beta V- and J-gene trimming. Later on, an analysis tied around 17,000 TCR beta sequences to HLA alleles at 0.05 false discovery rate.

PCR employed 60 Vbeta and 13 Jbeta primers. The table came from immunoSEQ multiplex PCR; TCRdb's copy has only in-frame clones and leaves some out. The table includes about 130,000 clones, over 65% detected once. The CDR3 runs 15 residues. Deletions cut 2 bases from V and 5 bases from J, with 12 bases between. Looked up from germline, CDR1 is LGHNA and CDR2 is YSLEER. This TCR derives from a man aged 35 to 55 in good health and CMV-seronegative. The sample was PBMCs. The genes are TRBV4-3 and TRBJ1-4; D gene ambiguous. Here the CDR3 reads CASSQFLAGNEKLFF. The CDR3 DNA follows: TGCGCCAGCAGCCAATTTCTGGCGGGGAATGAAAAACTGTTTTTT.